Below are 7 T cell receptor beta chains sequenced from a single sample in a study of cytomegalovirus exposure and HLA in healthy donors. PCR amplification relied on 60 Vbeta primers (plus 13 Jbeta primers). Assay: immunoSEQ multiplex PCR; the TCRdb copy retains only in-frame clones and omits some. The sample carries 170,000 or so clones, under 90% recorded once. The sequenced sample was PBMCs. These receptors were collected from a man younger than 35 in good health and CMV-seronegative.

The V gene is TRBV7-9, the J gene TRBJ2-2, with D possibly matching TRBD2 (6 bases). Looked up from germline, CDR1 is SEHNR and CDR2 is FQNEAQ (reference sequence). This CDR3 has 15 residues. V dropped 11 bases and J dropped 4 bases, with 20 bases sitting between them. This CDR3 is CAQSREMSVTGELFF. The CDR3 bases are TGTGCCCAGAGCCGGGAGATGAGTGTCACCGGGGAGCTGTTTTTT.

CDR3 sequence (DNA): TGTGCCAGCTCGAGGCTGTACAATGAGCAGTTCTTC. Translating gives CASSRLYNEQFF. V and J are TRBV5-4 and TRBJ2-1; D not resolved. The V gene's germline CDR1 is SGHNT and CDR2 YYREEE (reference sequence). The ends were cut back, 7 bases at V and 4 bases at J, with 9 bases in the middle. This CDR3 comprises 12 residues.

The rearrangement uses TRBV6-1 and TRBJ1-4; 7 bases fit TRBD1. After removal of 0 bases from V and 8 bases from J, the junction contained 12 bases not matched to a gene. The CDR3 totals 17 residues. Germline V gives CDR1 MNHNS, CDR2 SASEGT. The CDR3 is CASSEATPRDSREKLFF. CDR3 nucleotide sequence: TGTGCCAGCAGTGAAGCTACACCGAGGGACAGTCGAGAAAAACTGTTTTTT.

The chain joins TRBV5-4 to TRBJ2-7; 8 positions agree with TRBD1. This CDR3 has 14 residues. J was trimmed by 2 bases and V by 4 bases; bases with no gene match: 5. CDR1 is SGHNT, CDR2 YYREEE, per germline (reference sequence). The CDR3 DNA sequence: TGTGCCAGCAGCCCGGGACAGGCCCCCTACGAGCAGTACTTC. Protein sequence: CASSPGQAPYEQYF. Combining the CDR3 with reference TRBV5-4 and TRBJ2-7 gives the whole variable domain ETGVTQSPTHLIKTRGQQVTLRCSSQSGHNTVSWYQQALGQGPQFIFQYYREEENGRGNFPPRFSGLQFPNYSSELNVNALELDDSALYLCASSPGQAPYEQYFGPGTRLTVT.

The sample holds one count of this clone. This chain links TRBV27 with TRBJ1-5; unclear D gene. Germline-derived CDR1 and CDR2 are MNHEY and SMNVEV (reference sequence). The V gene lost 5 bases and the J gene lost 6 bases, with 11 bases spanning the gap. The CDR3 runs to 13 residues. DNA for the CDR3: TGTGCCAGCAGTCACCAGGATGGTCAGCCCCAGCATTTT. Translated, it gives CASSHQDGQPQHF.

This chain links TRBV6-5 with TRBJ1-1; TRBD1 agrees at 7 bases. The CDR3 spans 16 residues. Germline V gene lookup returns CDR1 MNHEY and CDR2 SVGAGI. V lost 4 bases, J lost 2 bases, and 10 bases stayed unmatched. The DNA of the CDR3 is TGTGCCAGCAGTTCGGGCAGGGGGTTGTACAACACTGAAGCTTTCTTT. This sequence encodes CASSSGRGLYNTEAFF.

The chain carries TRBV4-1 and TRBJ2-5; unclear D gene. This CDR3 has 15 amino acids. The ends were cut back, 0 bases at V and 5 bases at J, with 13 bases in the middle. Germline V CDR1 and CDR2: MGHRA, YSYEKL. In DNA, the CDR3 is TGCGCCAGCAGCCAAGAGAGTTCTCAGGTCGAGACCCAGTACTTC. Encoded protein: CASSQESSQVETQYF.